The present T cell receptor (beta chain) was sequenced within a study of identical twins. TCRdb redid the calling of the 5' RACE reads with MiXCR, one entry per CDR3 protein. The repertoire holds hundreds of thousands of distinct CDR3 sequences, with 6% to 9% as singletons. This CDR3 region has 17 residues. On this clonotype: The antigen is undetermined.

Study conclusions and caveats: Part of the zero-insertion signal could reflect confounding by invariant MAIT and iNKT cells.

The data also belong to a second study, concerning yellow fever vaccine responses in identical twins.

The TCR comes from a woman aged 18-30 years in good health. Sequenced material: memory (CD45RO+) T cells sorted from blood. V and J are TRBV21-1 and TRBJ2-1; the tabulated D call, TRBD2, remains unverified against the DNA. TRBV21-1 is a recognized pseudogene. CDR3 sequence: CASSNVGSSGRGNEQFF. CDR3 nucleotide sequence: TGTGCCAGCAGCAATGTGGGTTCTAGCGGGAGGGGTAATGAGCAGTTCTTC.